This is a list of T cell receptor beta chains from one sample in a study of blood T cell repertoires in COVID-19. Generated by immunoSEQ multiplex PCR, the TCRdb table keeps only in-frame clones and is missing some. The sample has about 210,000 clones, approximately 89% seen once. Sequencing was carried out using peripheral blood. The origin of the receptors is a woman aged 40-49 years with acute or convalescent COVID-19. Each CDR3 is given with its conserved first and last residue. The D gene is left open where the match is weak. Clone sizes are given selectively: once, few, many, or a class where the clone is expanded.

V,D,J,size,CDR3,DNA
TRBV6-4,NA,TRBJ1-1,NA,CASSGMGLTEAFF,TGTGCCAGCAGTGGCATGGGGCTGACTGAAGCTTTCTTT
TRBV2,NA,TRBJ1-5,NA,CASSERRPDIQPQHF,TGTGCCAGCAGTGAACGTCGGCCAGACATTCAGCCCCAGCATTTT
TRBV7-8,NA,TRBJ1-1,once,CASSQDSNTEAFF,TGTGCCAGCAGCCAAGACAGTAACACTGAAGCTTTCTTT
TRBV4-1,TRBD1,TRBJ1-1,few,CASSFRTGNTEAFF,TGCGCCAGCAGCTTCCGGACAGGGAACACTGAAGCTTTCTTT
TRBV5-6,TRBD2,TRBJ2-1,NA,CASSSPSGGHDEQFF,TGTGCCAGCAGCTCCCCTAGCGGGGGGCACGATGAGCAGTTCTTC
TRBV5-4,NA,TRBJ1-4,NA,CASSLGPADEKLFF,TGTGCCAGCAGCTTGGGACCCGCGGATGAAAAACTGTTTTTT
TRBV5-5,NA,TRBJ1-2,NA,CASSPEAIISGGYTF,TGTGCCAGCAGCCCCGAGGCTATCATTTCGGGGGGCTACACCTTC
TRBV13,NA,TRBJ2-2,NA,CASSRGYTGELFF,TGTGCCAGCAGCAGGGGATACACCGGGGAGCTGTTTTTT
TRBV5-4,TRBD1,TRBJ2-5,NA,CASSRTGGEEYF,TGTGCCAGCAGCCGAACAGGGGGCGAAGAGTACTTC
TRBV4-1,NA,TRBJ1-1,NA,CASSQAVNTEAFF,TGCGCCAGCAGCCAAGCCGTGAACACTGAAGCTTTCTTT
TRBV4-1,NA,TRBJ2-5,NA,CASRGAEETQYF,TGCGCCAGCAGAGGGGCAGAAGAGACCCAGTACTTC
TRBV7-8,TRBD1,TRBJ1-2,NA,CASSFGQGADYGYTF,TGTGCCAGCAGCTTTGGACAGGGGGCTGACTATGGCTACACCTTC
TRBV5-4,NA,TRBJ1-1,NA,CASSLIGQSEAFF,TGTGCCAGCAGCTTGATAGGACAGTCTGAAGCTTTCTTT
TRBV5-4,NA,TRBJ2-1,NA,CASSLAVFNEQFF,TGTGCCAGCAGCTTGGCCGTCTTTAATGAGCAGTTCTTC
TRBV19,TRBD2,TRBJ2-2,NA,CASSPWELAGTTGELFF,TGTGCCAGTAGCCCCTGGGAGCTAGCGGGGACCACCGGGGAGCTGTTTTTT
TRBV19,NA,TRBJ1-5,NA,CASSIGYGLNQPQHF,TGTGCCAGTAGTATAGGGTACGGACTAAATCAGCCCCAGCATTTT
TRBV30,TRBD1,TRBJ2-1,NA,CAWSLTGGYYNEQFF,TGTGCCTGGAGTTTAACAGGGGGCTACTACAATGAGCAGTTCTTC
TRBV27,NA,TRBJ2-1,NA,CASSWGSNEQFF,TGTGCCAGCAGTTGGGGCTCTAATGAGCAGTTCTTC
TRBV7-8,TRBD2,TRBJ2-1,few,CASSPMGLAGANEQFF,TGTGCCAGCAGCCCGATGGGACTAGCGGGGGCTAATGAGCAGTTCTTC
TRBV29-1,TRBD2,TRBJ2-3,NA,CSVPLAGGLNTQYF,TGCAGCGTGCCACTAGCGGGGGGGCTTAATACGCAGTATTTT
TRBV9,NA,TRBJ2-5,NA,CASSVSLASRETQYF,TGTGCCAGCAGCGTATCACTGGCTAGTAGAGAGACCCAGTACTTC